The clone carrying this TCR beta chain was picked up many times. No antigen is known for it. The sample is drawn from a study of molecular identifiers for immune sequencing clone quantification. Germline CDR1 and CDR2: SQVTM and ANQGSEA. This CDR3 has 16 amino acids. Trimming stripped 1 base from V and 0 bases from J, with 13 bases between. Study conclusions and caveats: Highly expanded clone sizes could be underestimated by identical TCR molecules that share a barcode. Clonotypes topping 20 RNA copies carried over 98% of effector molecules but under 1% of naive ones.

TCRdb re-called the PCR reads with MiXCR, one entry per CDR3 protein. The table has around 89,000 distinct CDR3 sequences, around 17% seen once. Sequences were obtained from naive CD8+ T cells from blood, with Jurkat cell RNA spiked in. Described subset: FACS-sorted CD8+CD4-CCR7+CD45RA+ naive T cells. The genes are TRBV29-1 and TRBJ2-1, with D tentatively TRBD2 (6 bases). The sequence came from a human donor in good health. Some libraries in this study had Jurkat cell RNA spiked in. CDR3: CSVEGLALSSYNEQFF. CDR3 bases: TGCAGCGTTGAAGGTCTAGCGCTAAGCTCCTACAATGAGCAGTTCTTC.